What follows are 30 T cell receptor beta chains derived from one specimen sequenced in a study of OX40 agonist ivuxolimab in advanced cancers. Method: immunoSEQ multiplex PCR; TCRdb's copy keeps in-frame clones and lacks some. The sample carries just under 80,000 clones, 89% recorded once. Sequencing used CD4+ or CD8+ T cells sorted from blood, obtained in a trial of the OX40 agonist ivuxolimab. Source of these receptors: an adult with an advanced solid tumor such as melanoma, head and neck, liver or kidney cancer.

This rearrangement joins TRBV30 to TRBJ2-2; D remains unclear. Trimming cost V 1 base and J 6 bases, with 15 bases left between them. The CDR3 loop spans 15 amino acids. In germline, CDR1 is GTSNPN, CDR2 SVGIG (reference sequence). The CDR3 nucleotides read TGTGCCTGGAGTGCCCCGACAACCCCAGCCGGGGAGCTGTTTTTT. Protein sequence: CAWSAPTTPAGELFF.

The rearrangement uses TRBV19 and TRBJ2-1; 11 bases agree with TRBD2. Germline assignment: CDR1 LNHDA and CDR2 SQIVND (reference sequence). The CDR3 contains 18 residues. Trimming cost V 5 bases and J 8 bases; bases outside gene matches: 17. The CDR3 region is CASSPTSGSWFSGDEQFF. Here the CDR3 DNA reads TGTGCCAGTAGTCCTACTAGCGGGAGTTGGTTTTCCGGAGATGAGCAGTTCTTC.

The V call is TRBV2, the J call TRBJ1-4, with a tentative D call TRBD1 (6 bases). Germline V gene lookup returns CDR1 SNHLY and CDR2 FYNNEI. The CDR3 has 15 residues. The V and J ends lost 7 bases and 2 bases respectively, with 14 bases between them. CDR3 protein: CASKEVGGTNEKLFF. The DNA for the CDR3 is TGTGCCAGCAAGGAGGTGGGGGGCACTAATGAAAAACTGTTTTTT.

In its sample, this clone was seen a few times. The chain links TRBV9 to TRBJ1-1; TRBD1 agrees at 7 bases. CDR1 and CDR2 from the germline V gene are SGDLS and YYNGEE. The V and J ends lost 3 bases and 0 bases, in that order; junction bases with no gene match: 8. The CDR3 sequence is 16 residues long. CDR3 amino acids: CASSGGVQGMNTEAFF. The CDR3 nucleotides are TGTGCCAGCAGCGGCGGGGTACAGGGGATGAACACTGAAGCTTTCTTT.

The chain employs TRBV7-9 and TRBJ2-1; D may be TRBD2 (5 bases). This CDR3 comprises 11 residues. Trimming shortened V by 1 base and J by 15 bases, and 10 bases separated the two germline ends. Per the germline V gene, CDR1 is SEHNR and CDR2 is FQNEAQ (reference sequence). CDR3: CASSLGRLAFF. For the CDR3, the DNA is TGTGCCAGCAGCTTAGGGCGGCTAGCGTTCTTC.

The rearrangement links TRBV5-5 to TRBJ2-5, with TRBD1 matching over 9 bases. This CDR3 has 12 amino acids. V lost 8 bases, J lost 6 bases, and 5 bases stayed unmatched. Germline assignment: CDR1 SGHKS and CDR2 YYEKEE (reference sequence). The CDR3 nucleotides read TGTGCCAGTTCACAGGGGGCACAGACCCAGTACTTC. It specifies CASSQGAQTQYF. The whole variable domain, remainder taken from reference TRBV5-5 and TRBJ2-5, is DAGVTQSPTHLIKTRGQQVTLRCSPISGHKSVSWYQQVLGQGPQFIFQYYEKEERGRGNFPDRFSARQFPNYSSELNVNALLLGDSALYLCASSQGAQTQYFGPGTRLLVL.

V usage is TRBV9 and J usage is TRBJ1-1; no reliable D call. The CDR3 loop spans 13 amino acids. V dropped 0 bases and J dropped 6 bases, with 9 bases sitting between them. Looked up from germline, CDR1 is SGDLS and CDR2 is YYNGEE. CDR3 in DNA: TGTGCCAGCAGCGTAGATCCCTCTTCTGAAGCTTTCTTT. This encodes CASSVDPSSEAFF.

This chain joins TRBV5-1 and TRBJ2-3; D is unresolved. This CDR3 contains 15 residues. The germline CDR1 and CDR2 sequences are SGHRS and YFSETQ. Trimming left V 5 bases short and J 0 bases short, with 13 bases between. CDR3 DNA: TGCGCCAGCAGGCCCCAGGTAACTAGCACAGATACGCAGTATTTT. It encodes CASRPQVTSTDTQYF.

The chain employs TRBV10-1 and TRBJ2-7, with 13 bases matching TRBD2. From germline, CDR1 is WNHNN and CDR2 SYGVQD (reference sequence). This CDR3 is 15 amino acids long. The V and J ends lost 6 bases and 2 bases, in that order; junction bases with no gene match: 4. In nucleotides, the CDR3 is TGCGCCAGCAGGGATGGGACTAGCGGGGCCTACGAGCAGTACTTC. It is translated as CASRDGTSGAYEQYF.

This chain joins TRBV4-3 and TRBJ1-1; a possible D gene is TRBD1 (5 bases). Trimming shortened V by 1 base and J by 7 bases, and 13 bases separated the two germline ends. Germline V lookup: CDR1 LGHNA, CDR2 YSLEER. There are 14 residues in the CDR3. The CDR3 loop reads CASSQGGLGGEAFF. In nucleotides, the CDR3 is TGCGCCAGCAGCCAAGGGGGTCTCGGGGGTGAAGCTTTCTTT.

The CDR3 bases are TGCGCCAGCAGCTTGGAGGGACAGGCGAACATTCAGTACTTC. This encodes CASSLEGQANIQYF. The chain joins TRBV5-1 to TRBJ2-4; 8 bases line up with TRBD1. V was pared by 0 bases and J by 7 bases, with 3 bases of the junction left unmatched. The germline V gene encodes CDR1 SGHRS and CDR2 YFSETQ. The CDR3 is 14 amino acids.

This sequence joins TRBV29-1 and TRBJ2-3; 9 positions match TRBD2. Per germline, CDR1 SQVTM and CDR2 ANQGSEA. The ends lost 4 bases at V and 2 bases at J; junction bases unmatched: 10. This CDR3 spans 16 amino acids. CDR3 residues: CSVGGASGTDTDTQYF. DNA for the CDR3: TGCAGCGTTGGGGGGGCTAGCGGGACCGACACAGATACGCAGTATTTT.

The V call is TRBV5-4, the J call TRBJ1-1; D is possibly TRBD1 (5 bases). Germline V gives CDR1 SGHNT, CDR2 YYREEE (reference sequence). The V gene lost 1 base and the J gene lost 1 base, with 11 bases spanning the gap. The CDR3 runs to 15 residues. CDR3 amino acids: CASSLLGAENTEAFF. The CDR3 DNA reads TGTGCCAGCAGCTTGCTTGGGGCTGAGAACACTGAAGCTTTCTTT.

The chain couples TRBV6-5 to TRBJ2-3; D is unresolved. The CDR3 length is 15 residues. Germline V gene sequence: CDR1 MNHEY, CDR2 SVGAGI. V shed 0 bases and J shed 2 bases, with 9 bases lying between them. Written as DNA, the CDR3 is TGTGCCAGCAGTTACTCTTTCGCAAACACAGATACGCAGTATTTT. Translation gives CASSYSFANTDTQYF.

The rearrangement links TRBV5-5 to TRBJ1-5; D unclear. CDR3 size: 15 residues. Germline V gene data show CDR1 as SGHKS and CDR2 as YYEKEE (reference sequence). The ends were cut back, 0 bases at V and 7 bases at J, with 14 bases in the middle. The CDR3: CASSLGGGVGQPQHF. CDR3 sequence (DNA): TGTGCCAGCAGCTTGGGGGGTGGGGTTGGCCAGCCCCAGCATTTT.

The V gene is TRBV10-3, the J gene TRBJ2-7; TRBD2 matches at 11 bases. The CDR3 spans 15 residues. V lost 0 bases, J lost 5 bases, and 3 bases stayed unmatched. Germline-derived CDR1 and CDR2 are ENHRY and SYGVKD. The CDR3: CAISESLAGGHEQYF. In DNA, the CDR3 is TGTGCCATCAGTGAGTCGCTAGCGGGAGGCCACGAGCAGTACTTC.

This chain links TRBV10-3 with TRBJ2-5, with TRBD2 identical over 10 bases. Germline V gives CDR1 ENHRY, CDR2 SYGVKD. CDR3 length: 17 residues. With 0 bases clipped from V and 4 bases from J, the junction kept 8 bases outside the gene matches. This CDR3 is CAISESASGSFGETQYF. The CDR3 DNA is TGTGCCATCAGTGAGTCCGCTAGCGGGAGTTTCGGAGAGACCCAGTACTTC.

The chain employs TRBV10-2 and TRBJ1-6; 7 bases match TRBD1. In germline, CDR1 is WSHSY, CDR2 SAAADI. V lost 10 bases and J lost 9; bases outside the gene matches: 6. The CDR3 covers 12 residues. CDR3: CAISQGISPLHF. The DNA for the CDR3 is TGCGCCATTTCACAGGGGATTTCACCCCTCCACTTT.

The chain couples TRBV5-1 to TRBJ2-7, with D unclear. CDR1 and CDR2 (germline): SGHRS, YFSETQ. V gave up 0 bases and J gave up 0 bases, with 16 bases separating them. The CDR3 extends over 17 amino acids. CDR3: CASSLELDSLSSYEQYF. The CDR3 DNA reads as TGCGCCAGCAGCTTGGAACTCGATTCACTAAGCTCCTACGAGCAGTACTTC. The full variable domain, its missing parts supplied by reference TRBV5-1 and TRBJ2-7, is KAGVTQTPRYLIKTRGQQVTLSCSPISGHRSVSWYQQTPGQGLQFLFEYFSETQRNKGNFPGRFSGRQFSNSRSEMNVSTLELGDSALYLCASSLELDSLSSYEQYFGPGTRLTVT.

Only one count was recorded for this clone. One end of the junction varies from germline; a read error may be responsible. This same CDR3 is encoded by further DNA sequences in the sample. The gene calls are TRBV6-1 and TRBJ1-1; D call uncertain. The CDR3 has 13 residues. Germline V gene data show CDR1 as MNHNS and CDR2 as SASEGT. CDR3 sequence (DNA): TGTGCCAGGAGAACAGCTTTGAACTCTGAAGCTTTCTTT. This sequence encodes CARRTALNSEAFF.

V usage is TRBV15 and J usage is TRBJ2-3, with TRBD1 identical over 9 bases. CDR3 length equals 16 residues. Germline V gene data show CDR1 as LNHNV and CDR2 as YYDKDF (reference sequence). The J segment lost 4 bases and the V segment lost 2 bases, leaving 7 bases of the junction unmatched. CDR3 amino acids: CATSRPPGQGPDTQYF. The CDR3 nucleotides are TGTGCCACCAGCAGACCCCCGGGACAGGGCCCAGATACGCAGTATTTT.

V and J are TRBV20-1 and TRBJ2-1, with D unclear. V dropped 1 base and J dropped 7 bases, with 5 bases sitting between them. Germline CDR1 is DFQATT and CDR2 is SNEGSKA (reference sequence). The CDR3 consists of 11 residues. As DNA, the CDR3 is TGCAGTGCTAGAGTGGTTAATGAGCAGTTCTTC. This translates into CSARVVNEQFF.

This rearrangement joins TRBV7-2 to TRBJ2-7; perhaps TRBD2 as D (5 bases). The CDR3 sequence is 13 residues long. Per the germline V gene, CDR1 is SGHTA and CDR2 is FQGNSA. V was shortened by 5 bases and J by 6 bases, with 14 bases between the two germline ends. The DNA for the CDR3 is TGTGCCAGCAGCACGGACTCACGTCGCGAGCAGTACTTC. Encoded protein: CASSTDSRREQYF.

The CDR3 loop reads CASSPWTGGNYGYTF. The CDR3, as DNA: TGTGCCAGCAGTCCATGGACAGGGGGAAACTATGGCTACACCTTC. The J gene is TRBJ1-2, the V gene TRBV2; 10 bases line up with TRBD1. V lost 5 bases, J lost 2 bases, and 5 bases stayed unmatched. The CDR3 is made up of 15 amino acids. Germline assignment: CDR1 SNHLY and CDR2 FYNNEI.

The chain has TRBV5-4 and TRBJ2-3; 7 positions match TRBD2. Losses at the gene ends were 0 bases for V and 6 bases for J; bases not matched to a gene: 7. The CDR3 is 15 amino acids. Germline V gene sequence: CDR1 SGHNT, CDR2 YYREEE (reference sequence). CDR3 nucleotide sequence: TGTGCCAGCAGCTTGGGGGGCGGGAGCGGTGATACGCAGTATTTT. It is translated as CASSLGGGSGDTQYF.

The chain employs TRBV5-1 and TRBJ1-1; a weak D match, TRBD1 (6 bases). Germline values: CDR1 SGHRS, CDR2 YFSETQ. V was shortened by 0 bases and J by 4 bases, with 16 bases between the two germline ends. This CDR3 comprises 16 residues. The CDR3 coding sequence is TGCGCCAGCAGCTTGGCCTCAATCGGGGGGGCCACTGAAGCTTTCTTT. This codes for CASSLASIGGATEAFF.

The genes are TRBV6-1 and TRBJ2-5, with D tentatively TRBD2 (5 bases). From germline, CDR1 is MNHNS and CDR2 SASEGT. The CDR3 covers 12 residues. Trimming took 4 bases from V and 4 from J, leaving 7 bases between them. The CDR3 DNA is TGTGCCAGCAGTGGAGGGATAGAGACCCAGTACTTC. Amino acids: CASSGGIETQYF.

The J gene is TRBJ1-5, the V gene TRBV6-5, with 8 nucleotides matching TRBD1. V trimming: 6 bases; J trimming: 2 bases; junction bases outside the gene matches: 6. Germline V gives CDR1 MNHEY, CDR2 SVGAGI. The CDR3 loop spans 15 amino acids. The CDR3 DNA is TGTGCCAGCAGGGCAGGGGGCGCCGGCAATCAGCCCCAGCATTTT. Amino acid sequence: CASRAGGAGNQPQHF.

The genes are TRBV6-5 and TRBJ2-5, with D hard to call. CDR1 and CDR2 (germline): MNHEY, SVGAGI. CDR3 length: 13 residues. Trimming took off 0 bases at V and 2 bases at J, with 4 bases between the two ends. DNA of the CDR3: TGTGCCAGCAGTTACTCGGCTCAAGAGACCCAGTACTTC. Translating it yields CASSYSAQETQYF.

CDR3 sequence: CASSQGQRTSGIQETQYF. CDR3 bases: TGTGCCAGCAGCCAAGGGCAGCGCACTAGCGGGATTCAAGAGACCCAGTACTTC. The rearrangement uses TRBV14 and TRBJ2-5; 10 bases fit TRBD2. V was clipped by 1 base and J by 2 bases; unmatched bases: 10. There are 18 residues in the CDR3. The germline V gene has CDR1 SGHDN and CDR2 FVKESK.